This entry lists 8 T cell receptor beta chains sequenced from one sample in a study of cytomegalovirus exposure and HLA in healthy donors. TCRdb's table, derived via immunoSEQ multiplex PCR, lists solely in-frame clones and lacks some. The table shows some 83,000 clones, with about 94% occurring only once. Sequencing was done on a sample of PBMCs. The receptor source for this set is a young woman in good health and CMV-seronegative.

The CDR3 DNA follows: TGCGCCAGCAGCCATACAGGGGGCCGAGAGACCCAGTACTTC. Protein: CASSHTGGRETQYF. The J gene is TRBJ2-5, the V gene TRBV4-1, with 9 bases lining up with TRBD1. With 3 bases clipped from V and 4 bases from J, the junction kept 3 bases outside the gene matches. Germline CDR1 MGHRA, CDR2 YSYEKL. The CDR3 has 14 residues.

The chain recombines TRBV7-9 with TRBJ1-1, with TRBD1 as a possible D gene (6 bases). In germline, CDR1 is SEHNR, CDR2 FQNEAQ (reference sequence). V was shortened by 5 bases and J by 1 base, with 11 bases between the two germline ends. The CDR3 has 14 residues. In nucleotides, the CDR3 is TGTGCCAGCAGCCACAGGGAGAAGAACACTGAAGCTTTCTTT. This encodes CASSHREKNTEAFF. Full variable domain (remainder filled in from reference TRBV7-9 and TRBJ1-1): DTGVSQNPRHKITKRGQNVTFRCDPISEHNRLYWYRQTLGQGPEFLTYFQNEAQLEKSRLLSDRFSAERPKGSFSTLEIQRTEQGDSAMYLCASSHREKNTEAFFGQGTRLTVV.

The chain is built from TRBV30 and TRBJ2-4, with D possibly matching TRBD2 (6 bases). The germline V and J ends were trimmed by 0 bases and 7 bases, with 13 bases remaining between them. The CDR3 has 14 amino acids. Germline CDR1 reads GTSNPN; CDR2 reads SVGIG (reference sequence). This CDR3 is CAWSVPGVGNIQYF. The DNA of the CDR3 is TGTGCCTGGAGTGTACCGGGAGTTGGTAACATTCAGTACTTC. The whole variable domain, filled in from reference TRBV30 and TRBJ2-4, reads SQTIHQWPATLVQPVGSPLSLECTVEGTSNPNLYWYRQAAGRGLQLLFYSVGIGQISSEVPQNLSASRPQDRQFILSSKKLLLSDSGFYLCAWSVPGVGNIQYFGAGTRLSVL.

The rearrangement links TRBV5-1 to TRBJ2-7; no clear D gene. From germline, CDR1 is SGHRS and CDR2 YFSETQ. With 2 bases removed from V and 0 bases from J, the gap between germline ends came to 9 bases. The CDR3 extends over 14 amino acids. As DNA, the CDR3 is TGCGCCAGCAGCTTCTGGGCCAGCTCCTACGAGCAGTACTTC. Its protein is CASSFWASSYEQYF.

The chain combines TRBV27 with TRBJ2-5; 10 bases match TRBD1. The V gene's germline CDR1 is MNHEY and CDR2 SMNVEV (reference sequence). CDR3 length equals 14 residues. V shed 6 bases, J shed 7 bases, and the junction held 8 bases outside the gene matches. In DNA form, the CDR3 reads TGTGCCAGCAGGGGGGGGACAGGGGTCGGGACCCAGTACTTC. It codes for CASRGGTGVGTQYF.

This clone has just one count. The V gene is TRBV28, the J gene TRBJ2-7; the match to TRBD2 covers 13 bases. The germline CDR1 and CDR2 sequences are MDHEN and SYDVKM. V lost 5 bases, J lost 12 bases, and 10 bases stayed unmatched. CDR3 length equals 14 residues. CDR3: CASSPLAGGPILYF. CDR3 DNA: TGTGCCAGCAGTCCACTAGCGGGAGGGCCGATTTTGTACTTC.

The CDR3, as DNA: TGTGCCAGCAGCTTAGTTCCCAGGGGGCGCAGCGAGCAGTACTTC. Its translation is CASSLVPRGRSEQYF. The rearrangement uses TRBV11-2 and TRBJ2-7, with 8 bases that match TRBD1. The germline V gene encodes CDR1 SGHAT and CDR2 FQNNGV. V lost 1 base to trimming and J lost 6 bases; unmatched junction nucleotides: 8. The CDR3 sequence is 15 residues long.

The chain joins TRBV19 to TRBJ1-4; TRBD1 agrees at 9 bases. From germline, CDR1 is LNHDA and CDR2 SQIVND (reference sequence). J was trimmed by 8 bases and V by 5 bases; bases with no gene match: 9. The CDR3 runs 15 residues. DNA of the CDR3: TGTGCCAGTAGTCCCCGACAGGGGGACAGGGAAAAACTGTTTTTT. Its protein product is CASSPRQGDREKLFF. The full variable domain, in which reference TRBV19 and TRBJ1-4 provide the parts outside the CDR3, is DGGITQSPKYLFRKEGQNVTLSCEQNLNHDAMYWYRQDPGQGLRLIYYSQIVNDFQKGDIAEGYSVSREKKESFPLTVTSAQKNPTAFYLCASSPRQGDREKLFFGSGTQLSVL.